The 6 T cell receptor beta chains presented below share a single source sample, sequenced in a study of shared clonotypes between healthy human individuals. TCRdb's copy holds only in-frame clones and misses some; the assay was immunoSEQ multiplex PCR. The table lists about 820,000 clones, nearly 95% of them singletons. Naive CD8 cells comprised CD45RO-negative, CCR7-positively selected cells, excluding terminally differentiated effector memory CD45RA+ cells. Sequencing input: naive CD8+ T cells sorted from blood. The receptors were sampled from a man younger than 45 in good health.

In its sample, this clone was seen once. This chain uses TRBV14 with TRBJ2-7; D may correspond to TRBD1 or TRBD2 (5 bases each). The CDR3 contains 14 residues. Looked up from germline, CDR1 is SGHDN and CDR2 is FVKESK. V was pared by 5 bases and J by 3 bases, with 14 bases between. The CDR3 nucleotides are TGTGCCAGCAGCGACCGGGACGGAGGCTACGAGCAGTACTTC. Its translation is CASSDRDGGYEQYF.

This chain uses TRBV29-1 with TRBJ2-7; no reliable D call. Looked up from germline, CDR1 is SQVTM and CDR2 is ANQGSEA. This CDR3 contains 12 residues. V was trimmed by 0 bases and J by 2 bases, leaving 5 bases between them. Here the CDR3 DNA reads TGCAGCGTTGAAGATGCGGCCTACGAGCAGTACTTC. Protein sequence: CSVEDAAYEQYF.

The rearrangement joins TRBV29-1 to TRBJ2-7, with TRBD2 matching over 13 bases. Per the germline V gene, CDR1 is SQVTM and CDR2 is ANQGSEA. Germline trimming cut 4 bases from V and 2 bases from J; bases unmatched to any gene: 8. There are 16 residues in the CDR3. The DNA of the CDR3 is TGCAGCGTTGCCGGGACTAGCGGGATGCGTCCCTACGAGCAGTACTTC. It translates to CSVAGTSGMRPYEQYF.

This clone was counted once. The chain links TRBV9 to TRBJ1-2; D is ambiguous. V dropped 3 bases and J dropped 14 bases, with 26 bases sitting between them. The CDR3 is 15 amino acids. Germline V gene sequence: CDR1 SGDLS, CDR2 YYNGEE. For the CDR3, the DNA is TGTGCCAGCAGCGGAGCCTCCCCCAGCGTGATTTCTTGGACCTTC. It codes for CASSGASPSVISWTF. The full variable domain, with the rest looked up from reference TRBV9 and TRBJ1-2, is DSGVTQTPKHLITATGQRVTLRCSPRSGDLSVYWYQQSLDQGLQFLIQYYNGEERAKGNILERFSAQQFPDLHSELNLSSLELGDSALYFCASSGASPSVISWTFGSGTRLTVV.

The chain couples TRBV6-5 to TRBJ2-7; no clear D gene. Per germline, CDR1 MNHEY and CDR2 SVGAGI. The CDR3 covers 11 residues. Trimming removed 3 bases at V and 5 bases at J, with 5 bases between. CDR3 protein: CASSYGHEQYF. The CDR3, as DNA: TGTGCCAGCAGTTATGGGCACGAGCAGTACTTC.

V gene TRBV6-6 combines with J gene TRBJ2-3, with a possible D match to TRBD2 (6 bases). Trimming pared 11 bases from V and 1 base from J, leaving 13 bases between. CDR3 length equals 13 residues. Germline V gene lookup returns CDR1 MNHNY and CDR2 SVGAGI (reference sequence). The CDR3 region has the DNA TGTGCCGCACGGGGGTTTGGCACAGATACGCAGTATTTT. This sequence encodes CAARGFGTDTQYF.